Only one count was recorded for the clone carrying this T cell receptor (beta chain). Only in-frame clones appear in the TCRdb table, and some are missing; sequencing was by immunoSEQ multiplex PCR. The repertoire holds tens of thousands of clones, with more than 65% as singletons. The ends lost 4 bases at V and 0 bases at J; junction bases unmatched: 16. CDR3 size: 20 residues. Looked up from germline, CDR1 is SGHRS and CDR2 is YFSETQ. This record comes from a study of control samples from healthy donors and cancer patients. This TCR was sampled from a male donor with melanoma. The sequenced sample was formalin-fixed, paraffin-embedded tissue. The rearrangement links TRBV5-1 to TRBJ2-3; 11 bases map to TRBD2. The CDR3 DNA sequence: TGCGCCAGCAGCCTTTTTAGCCCCACTAGCGGGAGATTGAGCACAGATACGCAGTATTTT. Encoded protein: CASSLFSPTSGRLSTDTQYF. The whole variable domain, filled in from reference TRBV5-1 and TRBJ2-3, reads KAGVTQTPRYLIKTRGQQVTLSCSPISGHRSVSWYQQTPGQGLQFLFEYFSETQRNKGNFPGRFSGRQFSNSRSEMNVSTLELGDSALYLCASSLFSPTSGRLSTDTQYFGPGTRLTVL.